The rows below give T cell receptor beta chains drawn from one sample of a study of OX40 agonist ivuxolimab in advanced cancers. The data were produced by immunoSEQ multiplex PCR, yet TCRdb's version contains in-frame clones alone and is incomplete. In the table there are more than 50,000 clones, 86% of which are singletons. The sequencing here drew on CD4+ or CD8+ T cells sorted from blood, taken in a trial of the OX40 agonist ivuxolimab. All receptors come from an adult with an advanced solid tumor such as melanoma, head and neck, liver or kidney cancer. Each CDR3 is given with its conserved first and last residue. Fields, in order: V gene, J gene, D gene, clone size, CDR3 protein, CDR3 DNA. The D gene is left open where the match is weak. A row's size may be missing; if present it is once, few, many or a size class.

>TRBV7-9|TRBJ1-3|TRBD1|.
CASRTGEGNTIYF
TGTGCCAGCAGAACAGGGGAGGGAAACACCATATATTTT
>TRBV27|TRBJ1-3|.|.
CASSSQGSGNTIYF
TGTGCCAGCAGTTCCCAGGGGTCTGGAAACACCATATATTTT
>TRBV6-5|TRBJ1-6|.|.
CASTSFSYNSPLHF
TGTGCCAGCACTTCGTTCTCCTATAATTCACCCCTCCACTTT
>TRBV7-8|TRBJ1-1|.|.
CASSQTVEGYTEAFF
TGTGCCAGCAGCCAAACGGTCGAGGGGTACACTGAAGCTTTCTTT
>TRBV9|TRBJ2-3|TRBD2|once
CASSTGGGTDTQYF
TGTGCCAGCAGCACGGGGGGGGGCACAGATACGCAGTATTTT
>TRBV19|TRBJ1-4|TRBD1|.
CASSPGTATNEKLFF
TGTGCCAGTAGCCCCGGGACAGCAACTAATGAAAAACTGTTTTTT
>TRBV6-1|TRBJ2-7|.|.
CASSDYGGTEQYF
TGTGCCAGCAGTGATTATGGGGGCACCGAGCAGTACTTC
>TRBV7-9|TRBJ1-1|TRBD1|few
CASSPGTVEAFF
TGTGCCAGCAGCCCCGGGACAGTTGAAGCTTTCTTT
>TRBV19|TRBJ1-3|.|.
CASSGAGSSGNTIYF
TGTGCCAGTTCGGGGGCAGGGAGCTCTGGAAACACCATATATTTT
>TRBV6-1|TRBJ2-1|.|.
CASSQWGPYNEQFF
TGTGCCAGCAGTCAGTGGGGGCCATACAATGAGCAGTTCTTC
>TRBV5-5|TRBJ1-4|TRBD1|.
CASSRTGWDEKLFF
TGTGCCAGCAGCAGGACAGGGTGGGATGAAAAACTGTTTTTT
>TRBV10-1|TRBJ2-1|.|.
CASSVGLDTNNEQFF
TGCGCCAGCAGCGTTGGACTGGACACGAACAATGAGCAGTTCTTC
>TRBV10-3|TRBJ1-3|TRBD1|.
CAIIDRDRNTIYF
TGTGCCATCATTGACAGGGACAGAAACACCATATATTTT
>TRBV7-3|TRBJ2-7|.|.
CASSLTRPGRYEQYF
TGTGCCAGCAGCTTAACGCGCCCGGGACGTTACGAGCAGTACTTC
>TRBV14|TRBJ2-2|.|.
CASSQGPHTGELFF
TGTGCCAGCAGCCAAGGACCGCACACCGGGGAGCTGTTTTTT
>TRBV5-8|TRBJ1-1|.|medium-sized
CASRQYRDNMNTEAFF
TGTGCCAGCAGACAATACCGGGACAACATGAACACTGAAGCTTTCTTT
>TRBV9|TRBJ2-5|.|.
CASSVEGSQETQYF
TGTGCCAGCAGCGTAGAGGGCTCCCAAGAGACCCAGTACTTC
>TRBV28|TRBJ1-5|TRBD1|.
CASSPDRDRVLFGNQPQHF
TGTGCCAGCAGCCCCGACCGGGACAGGGTTTTGTTTGGCAATCAGCCCCAGCATTTT
>TRBV2|TRBJ1-2|.|once
CASSEAPVVSYGYTF
TGTGCCAGCAGTGAAGCGCCGGTGGTGAGCTATGGCTACACCTTC
>TRBV18|TRBJ1-4|TRBD1|once
CASSPPSGTVGGEKLFF
TGTGCCAGCTCACCACCCTCAGGGACAGTTGGGGGTGAAAAACTGTTTTTT
>TRBV7-6|TRBJ1-2|.|.
CASSLVRSARINYGYTF
TGTGCCAGCAGCTTAGTCCGTAGCGCGCGAATTAACTATGGCTACACCTTC
>TRBV4-3|TRBJ1-3|.|.
CASSQDRGGEVLGNTIYF
TGCGCCAGCAGCCAAGATAGGGGAGGGGAGGTTCTCGGAAACACCATATATTTT
>TRBV2|TRBJ1-1|.|.
CASSGFRENTEAFF
TGTGCCAGCAGTGGATTCCGGGAGAACACTGAAGCTTTCTTT
>TRBV7-6|TRBJ1-5|.|.
CASSLDGSTGQPQHF
TGTGCCAGCAGCTTAGATGGCAGTACGGGGCAGCCCCAGCATTTT
>TRBV11-2|TRBJ2-3|.|.
CASSVAAGSTDTQYF
TGTGCCAGCAGCGTGGCCGCGGGGAGCACAGATACGCAGTATTTT
>TRBV5-1|TRBJ2-1|TRBD1|.
CASSLEGDRSYNEQFF
TGCGCCAGCAGCTTGGAAGGGGACAGGAGCTACAATGAGCAGTTCTTC
>TRBV19|TRBJ2-5|.|.
CASSIWTSQETQYF
TGTGCCAGTAGTATCTGGACAAGCCAAGAGACCCAGTACTTC
>TRBV5-1|TRBJ2-7|.|.
CASSLAGYSYEQYF
TGCGCCAGCAGCTTGGCCGGATACTCCTACGAGCAGTACTTC